The rows below give T cell receptor beta chains drawn from one sample of a study of blood T cell repertoires in COVID-19. The method was immunoSEQ multiplex PCR; TCRdb's version includes in-frame clones alone and lacks a portion of them. This sample has under 250,000 clones, with 88% found just once. Specimen: PBMCs or T cells enriched from blood (not recorded which). These receptors were obtained from a woman in her thirties or forties who had been exposed to COVID-19. Each CDR3 is given with its conserved first and last residue. The D gene is left open where the match is weak. Clone sizes are given selectively: once, few, many, or a class where the clone is expanded.

.,TRBJ2-1,TRBD2,TRBV7-3,CASSPGTSGRYNEQFF,TGTGCCAGCAGCCCGGGGACTAGCGGGAGATACAATGAGCAGTTCTTC
.,TRBJ1-4,.,TRBV2,CASSDRQSTTNEKLFF,TGTGCCAGCAGTGACAGGCAGAGCACAACTAATGAAAAACTGTTTTTT
.,TRBJ2-7,.,TRBV6-5,CASTKDTSNEQYF,TGTGCCAGCACCAAGGACACCAGTAACGAGCAGTACTTC
.,TRBJ1-3,.,TRBV5-5,CASSSTGLSGNTIYF,TGTGCCAGCAGTTCCACAGGTCTCTCTGGAAACACCATATATTTT
.,TRBJ2-3,.,TRBV5-1,CASSPTPQVTTDTQYF,TGTGCCAGCAGCCCCACCCCACAGGTGACGACAGATACGCAGTATTTT
.,TRBJ1-1,.,TRBV11-3,CASSVIREEAFF,TGTGCCAGCAGTGTCATCAGGGAAGAAGCTTTCTTT
.,TRBJ2-1,.,TRBV7-3,CASSLNPNSNEQFF,TGTGCCAGCAGCCTCAACCCGAACAGCAATGAGCAGTTCTTC
.,TRBJ1-1,.,TRBV7-2,CASSPGWGREAFF,TGTGCCAGCAGCCCTGGGTGGGGCCGGGAAGCTTTCTTT
.,TRBJ2-4,.,TRBV7-2,CASSLLDFQGNSQYF,TGTGCCAGCAGCTTACTTGATTTCCAGGGGAATTCTCAGTACTTC
.,TRBJ2-5,.,TRBV9,CASSSTQGPLQTQYF,TGTGCCAGCAGCTCCACCCAGGGGCCTTTGCAGACCCAGTACTTC
.,TRBJ2-1,TRBD2,TRBV5-6,CASSVTSGGYNEQFF,TGTGCCAGCAGCGTGACTAGCGGGGGTTACAATGAGCAGTTCTTC
.,TRBJ1-5,.,TRBV6-6,CASSAGSQPQHF,TGTGCCAGCAGTGCCGGGAGTCAGCCCCAGCATTTT
.,TRBJ1-2,.,TRBV28,CASSLGQALTYGYTF,TGTGCCAGCAGTTTAGGCCAGGCGCTAACTTATGGCTACACCTTC
.,TRBJ2-7,.,TRBV7-5,CVRRVDRPYEQYF,TGTGTCAGAAGGGTGGACAGGCCCTACGAGCAGTACTTC
.,TRBJ1-1,.,TRBV30,CAWSLVNTEAFF,TGTGCCTGGAGTTTAGTGAACACTGAAGCTTTCTTT
.,TRBJ1-5,TRBD1,TRBV6-5,CASSYSAGGGQPQHF,TGTGCCAGCAGTTACTCGGCAGGGGGCGGGCAGCCCCAGCATTTT
.,TRBJ2-7,TRBD1,TRBV12-3/TRBV12-4,CASSPTGWEQYF,TGTGCCAGCAGCCCGACAGGGTGGGAGCAGTACTTC
few,TRBJ1-1,TRBD1,TRBV29-1,CSATGRHTEAFF,TGCAGCGCGACAGGGCGGCACACTGAAGCTTTCTTT
few,TRBJ1-4,TRBD1,TRBV20-1,CSASYRGEKLFF,TGCAGTGCTAGTTACAGGGGGGAAAAACTGTTTTTT
.,TRBJ2-5,TRBD1,TRBV5-8,CASGSQGARETQYF,TGTGCCAGCGGCTCCCAGGGGGCGCGGGAGACCCAGTACTTC
.,TRBJ1-5,.,TRBV6-5,CASSSRGFEAQPQHF,TGTGCCAGCAGTTCTAGGGGGTTCGAGGCGCAGCCCCAGCATTTT
few,TRBJ1-2,.,TRBV4-3,CASSQDGRGGNYGYTF,TGCGCCAGCAGCCAAGATGGTAGGGGGGGAAACTATGGCTACACCTTC
.,TRBJ2-1,.,TRBV5-5,CASSILESSYNEQFF,TGTGCCAGCAGCATTCTAGAGAGCTCCTACAATGAGCAGTTCTTC
.,TRBJ2-1,TRBD2,TRBV13,CASSLGVAGGNEQFF,TGTGCCAGCAGCTTAGGAGTAGCGGGAGGAAATGAGCAGTTCTTC
.,TRBJ2-3,.,TRBV14,CASSPLGDTQYF,TGTGCCAGCAGCCCACTTGGAGATACGCAGTATTTT
once,TRBJ2-3,TRBD2,TRBV10-3,CAISGPSGETDTQYF,TGTGCCATCAGTGGGCCTAGCGGGGAGACAGATACGCAGTATTTT
.,TRBJ1-2,.,TRBV5-1,CASSFQGTAGFYGYTF,TGTGCCAGCAGCTTTCAGGGGACGGCGGGTTTCTATGGCTACACCTTC
.,TRBJ2-3,.,TRBV14,CASSDQGPLADTQYF,TGTGCCAGCAGCGACCAGGGTCCATTAGCAGATACGCAGTATTTT
.,TRBJ2-3,TRBD2,TRBV19,CASSWGSSGRTDTQYF,TGTGCCAGTAGCTGGGGTAGTAGCGGGAGGACGGATACGCAGTATTTT
.,TRBJ1-1,TRBD1,TRBV7-9,CASKLTGGGTEAFF,TGTGCCAGCAAACTGACAGGGGGCGGGACTGAAGCTTTCTTT
.,TRBJ2-7,TRBD1,TRBV7-8,CASSFRDRFYEQYF,TGTGCCAGCAGCTTCCGGGACAGATTCTACGAGCAGTACTTC
.,TRBJ2-3,TRBD2,TRBV24-1,CATSGGGREGTDTQYF,TGTGCCACCAGTGGAGGAGGGCGGGAGGGCACAGATACGCAGTATTTT
.,TRBJ2-3,.,TRBV7-3,CASSPRSDTDTQYF,TGTGCCAGCAGCCCGAGGAGTGACACAGATACGCAGTATTTT
.,TRBJ2-2,TRBD2,TRBV12-5,CASAPTSGRGELFF,TGTGCTAGTGCCCCGACTAGCGGGAGAGGGGAGCTGTTTTTT
.,TRBJ2-7,.,TRBV9,CASSVEGAGFYEQYF,TGTGCCAGCAGCGTAGAAGGGGCCGGATTCTACGAGCAGTACTTC
.,TRBJ2-3,.,TRBV7-9,CASSLDRTPDTQYF,TGTGCCAGCAGCTTAGACAGGACCCCAGATACGCAGTATTTT
.,TRBJ1-5,.,TRBV28,CASSRAGKRSRDQPQHF,TGTGCCAGCAGTAGAGCCGGAAAGAGGAGTCGGGATCAGCCCCAGCATTTT
.,TRBJ2-7,.,TRBV29-1,CSVVVSSYEQYF,TGCAGCGTTGTGGTCAGCTCCTACGAGCAGTACTTC
once,TRBJ2-7,TRBD1,TRBV6-2/TRBV6-3,CASSSPGTGHEQYF,TGTGCCAGCAGCAGCCCCGGGACAGGGCACGAGCAGTACTTC
.,TRBJ1-1,TRBD1,TRBV3-1/TRBV3-2,CASSLWTGEAFF,TGTGCCAGCAGCCTCTGGACAGGGGAAGCTTTCTTT